This T cell receptor beta chain was recovered during a study of radiotherapy plus CTLA-4 blockade in lung cancer. Germline V lookup: CDR1 MNHNS, CDR2 SASEGT. Trimming at V came to 6 bases and at J to 6 bases, leaving 4 bases not matched to a gene. The CDR3 is 15 residues long. TCRdb's copy holds only in-frame clones and misses some; the assay was immunoSEQ multiplex PCR. The sample lists some 110,000 clones, approximately 80% seen once, with 5% to 5.5% in the top ten. This specimen was peripheral blood, taken from a patient treated with radiotherapy plus ipilimumab. The chain uses TRBV6-1 and TRBJ2-2; 13 bases agree with TRBD2. This TCR came from a human donor with non-small cell lung cancer who had a partial response to radiotherapy plus ipilimumab. CDR3 sequence reads: CASRGLAGAPGELFF. CDR3 nucleotide sequence: TGTGCCAGCAGAGGACTAGCGGGGGCGCCCGGGGAGCTGTTTTTT.